The 23 T cell receptor beta chains reported below all come from one sample, sequenced in a study of CD8 T cells in ankylosing spondylitis. Overall study findings and caveats: A motif in TCR beta, a set of seven to nine highly homologous variants, appeared characteristic of ankylosing spondylitis blood.

Their cognate antigens are unknown. TCRdb passed the 5' RACE reads through MiXCR, listing each CDR3 protein once. The table lists 470,000 or so distinct CDR3 sequences, about 25% of them singletons. The sample taken for sequencing was blood, either unsorted or a sorted T cell fraction (not recorded which). These receptor sequences come from a male donor with ankylosing spondylitis.

This rearrangement joins TRBV6-2 or TRBV6-3 to TRBJ2-1; 8 bases are shared with TRBD2. V trimming: 6 bases; J trimming: 4 bases; junction bases outside the gene matches: 8. Germline V gene data show CDR1 as MNHEY and CDR2 as SVGEGT. The CDR3 has 15 residues. The CDR3 is CASSPPSGPYNEQFF. CDR3 DNA sequence: TGTGCCAGCAGCCCCCCTAGCGGGCCTTACAATGAGCAGTTCTTC.

This clonotype was detected only a few times. This chain uses TRBV27 with TRBJ2-5; 7 bases line up with TRBD2. The germline gives CDR1 MNHEY, CDR2 SMNVEV (reference sequence). The CDR3 runs 15 residues. V shed 1 base, J shed 5 bases, and the junction held 7 bases outside the gene matches. The CDR3 DNA reads as TGTGCCAGCAGTTTATATGGCGGGAGCCGGGAGACCCAGTACTTC. Amino acid sequence: CASSLYGGSRETQYF.

This clonotype was observed a few times. The chain couples TRBV18 to TRBJ1-1, with TRBD1 identical over 7 bases. The V gene's germline CDR1 is KGHSH and CDR2 LQKENI. The CDR3 length is 18 residues. V dropped 4 bases and J dropped 8; count of bases not matched to a gene: 22. The CDR3, as DNA: TGTGCCAGCTCACTTTATAGTCCCGGGACAGCGACAGAGCACGAAGCTTTCTTT. As protein: CASSLYSPGTATEHEAFF.

The CDR3 DNA follows: TGCGCCAGCAGCTTGGGAGTTCCGAGCTCCTACAATGAGCAGTTCTTC. This codes for CASSLGVPSSYNEQFF. This rearrangement joins TRBV5-1 to TRBJ2-1, with D uncertain. The CDR3 runs to 16 residues. V was pared by 0 bases and J by 0 bases, with 10 bases between. Germline V gives CDR1 SGHRS, CDR2 YFSETQ.

Only a few counts were recorded for this clonotype. The chain is built from TRBV5-1 and TRBJ2-3; D may correspond to TRBD1 or TRBD2 (5 bases each). Germline CDR1 SGHRS, CDR2 YFSETQ. Between the trimmed V and J ends, which lost 0 bases and 5 bases, there was a span of 10 bases. The CDR3 loop spans 14 amino acids. CDR3 DNA: TGCGCCAGCAGCTTGGATCTGGGGGTAGATACGCAGTATTTT. Encoded protein: CASSLDLGVDTQYF.

The chain couples TRBV7-2 to TRBJ1-2; D may be TRBD1 (5 bases). The CDR3 is made up of 14 amino acids. Per the germline V gene, CDR1 is SGHTA and CDR2 is FQGNSA. V lost 4 bases and J 2 bases, leaving 11 bases between the germline ends. CDR3 sequence (DNA): TGTGCCAGCAGCTCCCCGGGACGAAACTATGGCTACACCTTC. This encodes CASSSPGRNYGYTF.

The rearrangement links TRBV20-1 to TRBJ2-7; 15 bases line up with TRBD2. Germline CDR1 and CDR2: DFQATT and SNEGSKA (reference sequence). CDR3 size: 18 residues. J was trimmed by 3 bases and V by 5 bases; bases with no gene match: 14. The CDR3 region is CSALGLAGGRVIGYEQYF. The DNA of the CDR3 is TGCAGTGCTTTGGGACTAGCGGGAGGCCGGGTTATTGGCTACGAGCAGTACTTC.

This clonotype showed up just a few times. V usage is TRBV18 and J usage is TRBJ2-7; no definite D call. Trimming shortened V by 2 bases and J by 3 bases, and 11 bases separated the two germline ends. The germline V gene has CDR1 KGHSH and CDR2 LQKENI. CDR3 size: 14 residues. The CDR3 protein is CASSPAWINYEQYF. The CDR3 DNA follows: TGTGCCAGCTCACCAGCATGGATCAACTACGAGCAGTACTTC.

This clonotype has at least ten counts. The chain employs TRBV9 and TRBJ1-1, with unresolved D. The CDR3 has 15 residues. From germline, CDR1 is SGDLS and CDR2 YYNGEE. V shed 0 bases and J shed 0 bases, with 9 bases lying between them. CDR3 region: CASSVVGVMNTEAFF. CDR3 bases: TGTGCCAGCAGCGTAGTTGGGGTCATGAACACTGAAGCTTTCTTT.

This clonotype was seen more than once but under ten times. The chain carries TRBV5-1 and TRBJ2-4; tentative D call: TRBD2 (5 bases). Germline assignment: CDR1 SGHRS and CDR2 YFSETQ. The CDR3 has 14 amino acids. The V end lost 5 bases, the J end lost 0 bases, and 9 bases lay between the germline ends. The CDR3 protein is CASSERPAKNIQYF. The DNA for the CDR3 is TGCGCCAGCAGTGAGCGGCCAGCCAAAAACATTCAGTACTTC. Filled out from reference TRBV5-1 and TRBJ2-4, the complete variable domain reads KAGVTQTPRYLIKTRGQQVTLSCSPISGHRSVSWYQQTPGQGLQFLFEYFSETQRNKGNFPGRFSGRQFSNSRSEMNVSTLELGDSALYLCASSERPAKNIQYFGAGTRLSVL.

This clonotype was recorded a few times. This chain links TRBV20-1 with TRBJ2-7, with 11 bases aligning to TRBD1. Germline assignment: CDR1 DFQATT and CDR2 SNEGSKA (reference sequence). This CDR3 is built from 14 residues. After removal of 7 bases from V and 4 bases from J, the junction contained 9 bases not matched to a gene. The CDR3 DNA reads as TGCAGTGTAGGTTTGGGGACAGGGGGATACGAGCAGTACTTC. Protein: CSVGLGTGGYEQYF.

V is TRBV12-3 or TRBV12-4 and J is TRBJ1-3, with TRBD1 matching 8 bases. CDR3 size: 16 residues. J gave up 4 bases and V 5 bases, and 10 bases lay outside the gene matches. The CDR3 spells CASSVTGGKTGNTIYF. Here the CDR3 DNA reads TGTGCCAGCAGTGTAACAGGGGGTAAGACAGGAAACACCATATATTTT.

This clonotype was seen only a few times. The chain carries TRBV12-3 or TRBV12-4 and TRBJ2-1, with 9 bases identical to TRBD2. This CDR3 has 15 amino acids. V shed 6 bases and J 5 bases; nucleotides not matched to a gene: 8. CDR3 loop: CASSLIAGVDNEQFF. Here the CDR3 DNA reads TGTGCCAGCAGCTTAATAGCGGGAGTCGACAATGAGCAGTTCTTC.

CDR3 nucleotide sequence: TGTGCCAGCAGCTTAGACCATTCGCGTGCTGGGGGGAACACCATATATTTT. This codes for CASSLDHSRAGGNTIYF. The chain is built from TRBV11-2 and TRBJ1-3; maybe TRBD1 (5 bases). The CDR3 consists of 17 residues. V lost 0 bases and J 7 bases, leaving 19 bases between the germline ends. The germline V gene encodes CDR1 SGHAT and CDR2 FQNNGV.

This chain connects TRBV24-1 to TRBJ2-1, with TRBD2 matching 9 bases. V was clipped by 5 bases and J by 4 bases; unmatched bases: 11. The CDR3 totals 17 residues. The V gene's germline CDR1 is KGHDR and CDR2 SFDVKD. The CDR3 DNA sequence: TGTGCCACCAGTGCCCAACCGGGACTAGCCGATTACAATGAGCAGTTCTTC. This gives the protein CATSAQPGLADYNEQFF.

The rearrangement links TRBV29-1 to TRBJ2-1, with a tentative D call TRBD2 (6 bases). Germline V lookup: CDR1 SQVTM, CDR2 ANQGSEA. Between the trimmed V and J ends, which lost 3 bases and 2 bases, there was a span of 11 bases. The CDR3 is made up of 14 amino acids. As DNA, the CDR3 is TGCAGCGTTGACGGCGGGACGCCCTACAATGAGCAGTTCTTC. Translated, it gives CSVDGGTPYNEQFF.

This clonotype was counted only a few times. This chain uses TRBV10-1 with TRBJ2-7; a weak D match, TRBD2 (6 bases). The CDR3 is made up of 14 amino acids. Deletions cut 6 bases from V and 1 base from J, with 13 bases between. Germline CDR1 and CDR2: WNHNN and SYGVQD (reference sequence). The CDR3 nucleotides read TGCGCCAGCAGCCCGGAGGGGAGTTCCTACGAGCAGTACTTC. Translating it yields CASSPEGSSYEQYF.

The chain uses TRBV18 and TRBJ1-1; the match to TRBD1 covers 8 bases. The CDR3 totals 15 residues. V shed 4 bases, J shed 5 bases, and the junction held 9 bases outside the gene matches. Germline loops: CDR1 KGHSH, CDR2 LQKENI. In DNA form, the CDR3 reads TGTGCCAGCTCACTCACGCAGGGGGCGACGACTGAAGCTTTCTTT. This codes for CASSLTQGATTEAFF.

The sample holds a few counts of this clonotype. This chain connects TRBV29-1 to TRBJ1-2; no firm D call. Between the trimmed V and J ends, which lost 8 bases and 7 bases, there was a span of 11 bases. This CDR3 has 10 residues. In germline, CDR1 is SQVTM, CDR2 ANQGSEA. The CDR3 nucleotides are TGCAGCATAAGGGAGGTTGGCTACACCTTC. Translated: CSIREVGYTF.

This clonotype was recorded once. The germline gene is not matched at one end of the junction; a read error may be the cause. V gene TRBV11-2 combines with J gene TRBJ2-7; D may match TRBD1 or TRBD2 (5 bases each). Germline CDR1 reads SGHAT; CDR2 reads FQNNGV. There are 19 residues in the CDR3. As DNA, the CDR3 is TGTGCCAGCAGCTTAGTTTTGGGGGAAAAGGGGCGCCCTCTCTACGGGCAGTACTTC. Protein: CASSLVLGEKGRPLYGQYF.

There are a few counts of this clonotype. The J gene is TRBJ1-4, the V gene TRBV30, with D perhaps TRBD1 (6 bases). V was trimmed by 6 bases and J by 4 bases, leaving 15 bases between them. CDR3 length equals 14 residues. Germline values: CDR1 GTSNPN, CDR2 SVGIG (reference sequence). The CDR3 DNA reads TGTGCCTGCCCTCTCGACAGGAGTAATGAAAAACTGTTTTTT. It yields the protein CACPLDRSNEKLFF.

The rearrangement uses TRBV5-1 and TRBJ2-3; 8 nucleotides line up with TRBD2. This CDR3 is 15 amino acids long. The V gene end was trimmed by 4 bases and the J gene end by 2 bases; junction bases not matched to a gene: 6. CDR1 and CDR2 (germline): SGHRS, YFSETQ. The CDR3 region is CASSLQRGNTDTQYF. The DNA of the CDR3 is TGCGCCAGCAGCCTTCAGCGGGGGAACACAGATACGCAGTATTTT.

This sequence joins TRBV11-2 and TRBJ2-5; 9 bases align to TRBD1. This CDR3 is built from 15 residues. The germline V gene encodes CDR1 SGHAT and CDR2 FQNNGV. The V segment lost 1 base and the J segment 5 bases; nucleotides outside the gene matches: 5. The CDR3 nucleotides read TGTGCCAGCAGCTTAGGGGACAGGGACGCGGAGACCCAGTACTTC. As protein: CASSLGDRDAETQYF.